The 21 T cell receptor beta chains below come from one sample, sequenced in a study of graft-versus-host responses after intestinal transplantation. Graft specimens yielded both intraepithelial and lamina propria lymphocytes. Some clones are missing from TCRdb's copy, which holds only in-frame ones; the method was immunoSEQ multiplex PCR. Of about 14,000 clones detected, under 85% appear once; the ten largest clones hold 3% to 4.5%. Sequencing used ileum tissue, obtained approximately 27 days after intestinal transplant. These TCRs come from a human patient who received an intestinal transplant, so some T cells may come from the graft donor.

The chain joins TRBV15 to TRBJ2-3; the match to TRBD2 covers 7 bases. The CDR3 extends over 16 amino acids. CDR1 and CDR2 from the germline V gene are LNHNV and YYDKDF (reference sequence). After removal of 8 bases from V and 1 base from J, the junction contained 12 bases not matched to a gene. As DNA, the CDR3 is TGTGCCACCCATAATCGGGAGCGGGGTCGCACAGATACGCAGTATTTT. This encodes CATHNRERGRTDTQYF.

Note on this clone: Other nucleotide sequences from this sample produce the same CDR3. The genes are TRBV5-1 and TRBJ2-2; 11 nucleotides align to TRBD1. This CDR3 is built from 15 residues. Trimming at V came to 4 bases and at J to 7 bases, leaving 6 bases not matched to a gene. Germline assignment: CDR1 SGHRS and CDR2 YFSETQ. CDR3 loop: CASSTGQGAIGELFF. CDR3 in DNA: TGCGCCAGCAGCACCGGACAGGGGGCTATCGGGGAGCTGTTTTTT.

This chain connects TRBV6-1 to TRBJ2-7; 7 bases map to TRBD1. Unmatched junction bases numbered 12, after V lost 4 bases and J lost 12 bases. The germline gives CDR1 MNHNS, CDR2 SASEGT. This CDR3 region has 13 residues. The CDR3 nucleotides are TGTGCCAGCAGTGCACCGGGACAGAGCCCGGGGTACGTC. Protein product: CASSAPGQSPGYV.

This chain connects TRBV28 to TRBJ2-5, with 9 bases identical to TRBD1. The CDR3 runs to 18 residues. With V trimmed by 4 bases and J by 5 bases, 17 bases remained unmatched. The germline CDR1 and CDR2 sequences are MDHEN and SYDVKM. CDR3 region: CASSSNSPGQGIPETQYF. CDR3 bases: TGTGCCAGCAGTTCAAACAGCCCGGGACAGGGTATCCCGGAGACCCAGTACTTC.

Concerning this clone: In the same sample, other DNA sequences code for this CDR3. The rearrangement uses TRBV13 and TRBJ2-3; 10 bases align to TRBD1. Per the germline V gene, CDR1 is PRHDT and CDR2 is FYEKMQ (reference sequence). J lost 0 bases, V lost 4 bases, and 4 bases had no gene match. The CDR3 length is 16 residues. The CDR3 DNA reads as TGTGCCAGCAGCTCCCGGGACAGGGGTAGCACAGATACGCAGTATTTT. Its translation is CASSSRDRGSTDTQYF.

This rearrangement joins TRBV6-6 to TRBJ1-2; 8 bases map to TRBD1. Looked up from germline, CDR1 is MNHNY and CDR2 is SVGAGI (reference sequence). Trimming at V came to 6 bases and at J to 2 bases, leaving 2 bases not matched to a gene. The CDR3 is made up of 13 amino acids. The CDR3 DNA follows: TGTGCCAGCAGCCAGGGGGCCAACTATGGCTACACCTTC. Protein product: CASSQGANYGYTF.

The chain uses TRBV5-5 and TRBJ2-7; a possible D gene is TRBD2 (5 bases). The germline CDR1 and CDR2 sequences are SGHKS and YYEKEE (reference sequence). CDR3 size: 13 residues. The V and J ends lost 0 bases and 5 bases respectively, with 9 bases between them. The CDR3 loop reads CASSLGAGNEQYV. The CDR3 region has the DNA TGTGCCAGCAGCTTGGGGGCGGGCAACGAGCAGTACGTC.

The chain has TRBV6-1 and TRBJ2-3; weak D call: TRBD1 (5 bases). Trimming removed 3 bases from V and 3 bases from J, with 13 bases in between. Germline V gives CDR1 MNHNS, CDR2 SASEGT. CDR3 length: 15 amino acids. The CDR3 reads CASSDRERGTDTQYF. CDR3 nucleotide sequence: TGTGCCAGCAGTGACAGGGAAAGGGGTACAGATACGCAGTATTTT.

V is TRBV11-2 and J is TRBJ2-7; D is perhaps TRBD1 (5 bases). CDR1 is SGHAT, CDR2 FQNNGV, per germline. This CDR3 region has 12 residues. Trimming left V 1 base short and J 6 bases short, with 7 bases between. CDR3 protein: CASSLAGSEQYV. The CDR3 coding sequence is TGTGCCAGCAGCTTAGCAGGGTCCGAGCAGTACGTC.

V usage is TRBV28 and J usage is TRBJ2-1, with 8 bases aligning to TRBD1. The CDR3 consists of 13 residues. CDR1 and CDR2 from the germline V gene are MDHEN and SYDVKM. Trimming took 5 bases from V and 5 from J; bases not matched to a gene: 2. The CDR3 DNA reads TGTGCCAGCAGTCACAGGGGGAACAATGAGCAGTTCTTC. Translation: CASSHRGNNEQFF.

The V gene is TRBV10-3, the J gene TRBJ1-2, with D possibly matching TRBD1 (5 bases). The CDR3 has 14 residues. In germline, CDR1 is ENHRY, CDR2 SYGVKD. V was shortened by 6 bases and J by 8 bases, with 19 bases between the two germline ends. The CDR3 nucleotides are TGTGCCATCAGCGCTAACGGGGGGATTGGAGGCTACACCTTC. The encoded protein is CAISANGGIGGYTF.

The chain couples TRBV4-2 to TRBJ1-2, with TRBD1 matching over 9 bases. The CDR3 consists of 15 residues. After removal of 0 bases from V and 4 bases from J, the junction contained 3 bases not matched to a gene. The germline gives CDR1 LGHNA, CDR2 YNFKEQ. The CDR3 loop reads CASSQDWGQGYGYTF. CDR3 in DNA: TGTGCCAGCAGCCAAGATTGGGGACAGGGCTATGGCTACACCTTC.

The V and J genes are TRBV6-4 and TRBJ1-6; D is perhaps TRBD1 (5 bases). CDR3 length equals 12 residues. V dropped 0 bases and J dropped 12 bases, with 6 bases sitting between them. Germline CDR1 MRHNA, CDR2 SNTAGT. The CDR3 here is CASSDSGLPLHF. In DNA form, the CDR3 reads TGTGCCAGCAGTGACTCGGGGCTACCCCTCCACTTT.

This chain connects TRBV4-3 to TRBJ2-1; 7 bases match TRBD2. The CDR3 runs 13 residues. Unmatched junction bases numbered 5, after V lost 3 bases and J lost 9 bases. Germline V gives CDR1 LGHNA, CDR2 YSLEER. Here the CDR3 DNA reads TGCGCCAGCAGCCAGGTTTCGGGGGGTGAGCAGTTCTTC. It is translated as CASSQVSGGEQFF.

J is TRBJ2-1 and V is TRBV4-2; tentative D call: TRBD2 (7 bases). Germline CDR1 is LGHNA and CDR2 is YNFKEQ. There are 18 residues in the CDR3. The V end was cut by 0 bases, the J end by 0 bases, with 15 bases between. CDR3 region: CASSQESGGLSSYNEQFF. DNA of the CDR3: TGTGCCAGCAGCCAAGAGTCGGGGGGCCTTAGCTCCTACAATGAGCAGTTCTTC.

This clone was observed a few times. The chain is built from TRBV5-1 and TRBJ2-1; 9 bases match TRBD1. V trimming: 2 bases; J trimming: 5 bases; junction bases outside the gene matches: 8. The germline V gene has CDR1 SGHRS and CDR2 YFSETQ. The CDR3 runs to 16 residues. This CDR3 reads CASSFPQGARDNEQFF. DNA of the CDR3: TGCGCCAGCAGCTTCCCACAGGGGGCTAGGGACAATGAGCAGTTCTTC.

V gene TRBV15 combines with J gene TRBJ1-5; 9 bases line up with TRBD1. The CDR3 has 16 amino acids. Germline CDR1 reads LNHNV; CDR2 reads YYDKDF (reference sequence). Unmatched junction bases numbered 5, after V lost 1 base and J lost 4 bases. CDR3 coding DNA: TGTGCCACCAGCAGAGCCTCCGGGACAGGGAATCAGCCCCAGCATTTT. This codes for CATSRASGTGNQPQHF. The full variable domain, completed using reference TRBV15 and TRBJ1-5, is DAMVIQNPRYQVTQFGKPVTLSCSQTLNHNVMYWYQQKSSQAPKLLFHYYDKDFNNEADTPDNFQSRRPNTSFCFLDIRSPGLGDTAMYLCATSRASGTGNQPQHFGDGTRLSIL.

This chain joins TRBV28 and TRBJ1-4, with 9 bases matching TRBD1. This CDR3 contains 14 residues. With 6 bases clipped from V and 3 bases from J, the junction kept 2 bases outside the gene matches. Germline loops: CDR1 MDHEN, CDR2 SYDVKM. CDR3 residues: CASSRQGANEKLFF. The DNA for the CDR3 is TGTGCCAGCAGCCGACAGGGGGCTAATGAAAAACTGTTTTTT.

This clone came up a few times. The chain joins TRBV6-1 to TRBJ2-7, with 11 bases aligning to TRBD2. CDR1 and CDR2 (germline): MNHNS, SASEGT. V lost 0 bases and J lost 0; bases outside the gene matches: 7. This CDR3 has 18 amino acids. For the CDR3, the DNA is TGTGCCAGCAGTGAAGCTGGACTAGCGGGCTATAACTCCTACGAGCAGTACGTC. It encodes CASSEAGLAGYNSYEQYV.

CDR3 region: CASRGTEAFF. The CDR3 nucleotides are TGTGCCTCTAGGGGCACTGAAGCTTTCTTT. This sequence joins TRBV2 and TRBJ1-1, with D perhaps matching TRBD1 (5 bases). V lost 11 bases and J lost 4, with 8 bases in between. Germline V gene sequence: CDR1 SNHLY, CDR2 FYNNEI. CDR3 length: 10 residues.

The chain carries TRBV7-2 and TRBJ1-2; TRBD1 matches at 11 bases. The V and J ends lost 4 bases and 8 bases, in that order; junction bases with no gene match: 6. This CDR3 region has 14 residues. Germline CDR1 SGHTA, CDR2 FQGNSA. CDR3 loop: CASSSGQGAHGYTF. The CDR3 DNA reads TGTGCCAGCAGCTCCGGACAGGGGGCGCACGGCTACACCTTC.